This T cell receptor beta chain originates from a study of Ad26.COV2.S vaccination and SARS-CoV-2 variants. Repertoires were generated with immunoSEQ multiplex PCR, while TCRdb's copy carries only in-frame clones and drops some. The sample consists of about 350,000 clones, 88% of them appearing once. The treatment denotes: around 19 received Ad26.COV2.S at low or high dose, single or two shots; roughly five received placebo; per-sample allocation not given. Sampling occurred on day 63 after the first vaccine or placebo injection. CDR3 length: 14 residues. Trimming removed 4 bases at V and 6 bases at J, with 12 bases between. The germline gives CDR1 KGHSH, CDR2 LQKENI. This clone was seen more than once but under ten times.

Sequencing used peripheral blood, obtained in a trial of Ad26.COV2.S vaccine versus placebo. The TCR originated in a person aged 18-60 years who received the Ad26.COV2.S COVID-19 vaccine or a placebo. The V call is TRBV18, the J call TRBJ2-2; D tentatively reads TRBD1 or TRBD2 (5 bases each). CDR3 in amino acids: CASSRDHLAGELFF. For the CDR3, the DNA is TGTGCCAGCTCACGGGACCACCTCGCCGGGGAGCTGTTTTTT.